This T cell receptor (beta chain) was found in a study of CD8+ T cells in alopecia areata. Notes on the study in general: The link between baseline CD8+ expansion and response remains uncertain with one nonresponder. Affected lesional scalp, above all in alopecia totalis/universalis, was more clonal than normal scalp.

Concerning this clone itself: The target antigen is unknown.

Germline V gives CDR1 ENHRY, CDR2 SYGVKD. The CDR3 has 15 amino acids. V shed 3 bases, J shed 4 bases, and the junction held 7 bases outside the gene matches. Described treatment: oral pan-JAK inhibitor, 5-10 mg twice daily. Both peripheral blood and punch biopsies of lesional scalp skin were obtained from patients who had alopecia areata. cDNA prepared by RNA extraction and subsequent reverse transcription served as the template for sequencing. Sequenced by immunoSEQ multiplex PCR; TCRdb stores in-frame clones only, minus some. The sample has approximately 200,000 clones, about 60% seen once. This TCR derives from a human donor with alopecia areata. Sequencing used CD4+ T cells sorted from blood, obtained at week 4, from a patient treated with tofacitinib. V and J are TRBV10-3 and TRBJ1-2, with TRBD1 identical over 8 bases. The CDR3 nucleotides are TGTGCCATCAGTGATGGGGACAGGCCCATCTATGGCTACACCTTC. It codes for CAISDGDRPIYGYTF.